The T cell receptor (beta chain) under discussion was sequenced for a study of blood T cell repertoires in COVID-19. Overall study: From T cells, B-cell-depleted T cells, or PBMCs came the material, which was cDNA or gDNA.

In the study's own analysis: Researchers report that nucleated cell counts were estimated from reference gene primer amplification. The repertoire was sequenced with immunoSEQ multiplex PCR; TCRdb's copy has only in-frame clones and lacks some. V and J calls and clone size are as listed in that table; D and trimming were resolved from the DNA. The sample has tens of thousands of clones, more than 75% seen once. Trimming removed 7 bases from V and 4 bases from J; junction bases left unmatched: 5. The CDR3 covers 14 residues. Germline V gene data show CDR1 as SEHNR and CDR2 as FQNEAQ (reference sequence).

The TCR sequence derives from a human donor in a cohort sampled during active COVID-19. Material for sequencing was peripheral blood. The chain couples TRBV7-9 to TRBJ2-3; 10 nucleotides line up with TRBD1. CDR3 in DNA: TGTGCCAGCACCCCGGGACAGGGGCCAGATACGCAGTATTTT. Its protein product is CASTPGQGPDTQYF.